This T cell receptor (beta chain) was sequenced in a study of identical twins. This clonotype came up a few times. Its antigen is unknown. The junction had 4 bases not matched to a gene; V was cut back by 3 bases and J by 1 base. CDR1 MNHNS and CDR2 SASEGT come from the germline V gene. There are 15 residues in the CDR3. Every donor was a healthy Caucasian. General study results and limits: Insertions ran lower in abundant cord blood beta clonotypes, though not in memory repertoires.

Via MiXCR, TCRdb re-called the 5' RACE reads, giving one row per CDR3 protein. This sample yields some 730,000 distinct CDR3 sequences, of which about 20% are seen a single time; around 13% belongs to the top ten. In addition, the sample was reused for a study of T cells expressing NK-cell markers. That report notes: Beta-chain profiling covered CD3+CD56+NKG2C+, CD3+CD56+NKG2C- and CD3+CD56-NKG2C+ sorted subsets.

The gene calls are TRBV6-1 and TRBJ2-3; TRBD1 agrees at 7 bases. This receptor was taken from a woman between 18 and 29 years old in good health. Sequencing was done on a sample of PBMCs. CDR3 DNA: TGTGCCAGCAGTGACAGGGGGTCCGGCACAGATACGCAGTATTTT. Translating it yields CASSDRGSGTDTQYF.